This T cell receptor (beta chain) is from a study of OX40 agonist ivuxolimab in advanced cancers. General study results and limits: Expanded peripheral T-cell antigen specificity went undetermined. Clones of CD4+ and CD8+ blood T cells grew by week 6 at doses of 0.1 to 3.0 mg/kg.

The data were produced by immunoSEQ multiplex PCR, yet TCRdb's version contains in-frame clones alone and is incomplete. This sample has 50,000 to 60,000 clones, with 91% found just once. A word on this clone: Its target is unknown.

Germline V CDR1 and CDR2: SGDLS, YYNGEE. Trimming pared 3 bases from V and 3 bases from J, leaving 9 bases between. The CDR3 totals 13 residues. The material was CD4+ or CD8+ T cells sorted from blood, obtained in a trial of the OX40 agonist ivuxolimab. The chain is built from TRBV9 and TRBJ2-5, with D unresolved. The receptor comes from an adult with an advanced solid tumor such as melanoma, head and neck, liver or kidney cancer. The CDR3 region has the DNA TGTGCCAGCAGCGGAGATAGTGAAGAGACCCAGTACTTC. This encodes CASSGDSEETQYF. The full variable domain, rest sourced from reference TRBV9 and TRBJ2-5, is DSGVTQTPKHLITATGQRVTLRCSPRSGDLSVYWYQQSLDQGLQFLIQYYNGEERAKGNILERFSAQQFPDLHSELNLSSLELGDSALYFCASSGDSEETQYFGPGTRLLVL.